This T cell receptor beta chain was identified during a study of blood T cell repertoires in COVID-19. About the study: Specimens from acute and convalescent COVID-19 originated in the United States, Italy and Spain. Sample material is recorded as cDNA or gDNA derived from T cells, B-cell-depleted T cells, or PBMCs.

Original processing notes: Amplified reference gene primers provided the basis for estimating nucleated cell counts. Repertoires were generated with immunoSEQ multiplex PCR, while TCRdb's copy carries only in-frame clones and drops some. V and J calls and clone size are copied from that table; D and trimming were computed from the DNA. The table has roughly 48,000 clones, around four fifths seen once. Germline CDR1 is SGHRS and CDR2 is YFSETQ. The CDR3 extends over 17 amino acids. The V end lost 5 bases, the J end lost 0 bases, and 21 bases lay between the germline ends. Specimen: peripheral blood. The chain is built from TRBV5-1 and TRBJ2-7; TRBD2 might be the D (7 bases). The receptor was derived from a human donor in a cohort sampled during active COVID-19. This CDR3 is CASSFGLRGGHSYEQYF. The CDR3 bases are TGCGCCAGCAGTTTCGGTTTAAGGGGGGGCCACTCCTACGAGCAGTACTTC.